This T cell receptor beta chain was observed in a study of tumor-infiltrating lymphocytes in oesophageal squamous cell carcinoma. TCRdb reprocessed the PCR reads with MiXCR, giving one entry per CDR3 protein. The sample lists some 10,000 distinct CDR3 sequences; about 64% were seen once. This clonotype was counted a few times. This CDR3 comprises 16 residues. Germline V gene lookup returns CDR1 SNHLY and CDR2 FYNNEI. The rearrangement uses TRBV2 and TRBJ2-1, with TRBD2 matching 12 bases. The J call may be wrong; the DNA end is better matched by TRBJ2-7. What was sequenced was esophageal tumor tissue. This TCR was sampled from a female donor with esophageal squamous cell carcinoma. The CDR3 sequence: CASSAELAGGPYEQYF. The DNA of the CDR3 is TGTGCCAGCAGTGCTGAACTAGCGGGAGGCCCTTACGAGCAGTACTTC.